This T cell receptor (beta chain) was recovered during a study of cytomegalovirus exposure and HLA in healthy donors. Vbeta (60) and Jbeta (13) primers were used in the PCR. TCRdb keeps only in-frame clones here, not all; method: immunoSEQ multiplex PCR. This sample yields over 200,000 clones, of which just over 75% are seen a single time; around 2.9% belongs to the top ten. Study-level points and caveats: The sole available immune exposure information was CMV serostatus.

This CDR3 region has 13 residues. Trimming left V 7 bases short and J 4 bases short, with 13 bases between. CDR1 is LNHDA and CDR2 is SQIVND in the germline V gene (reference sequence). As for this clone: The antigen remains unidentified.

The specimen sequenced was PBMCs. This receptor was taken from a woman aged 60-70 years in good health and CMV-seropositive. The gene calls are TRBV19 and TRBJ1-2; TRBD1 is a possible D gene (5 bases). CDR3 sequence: CASIAGRGYGYTF. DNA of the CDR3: TGTGCCAGTATTGCGGGGCGAGGCTATGGCTACACCTTC.